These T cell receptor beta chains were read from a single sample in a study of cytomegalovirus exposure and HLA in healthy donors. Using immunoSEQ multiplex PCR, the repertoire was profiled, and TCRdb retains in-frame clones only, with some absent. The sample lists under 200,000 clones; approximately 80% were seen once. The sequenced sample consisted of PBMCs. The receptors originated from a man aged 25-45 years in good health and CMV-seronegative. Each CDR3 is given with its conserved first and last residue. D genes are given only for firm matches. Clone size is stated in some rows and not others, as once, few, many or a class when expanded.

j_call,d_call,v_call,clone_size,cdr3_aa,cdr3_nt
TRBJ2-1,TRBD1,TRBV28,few,CASSFPGTVKNEQFF,TGTGCCAGCAGCTTCCCAGGGACAGTAAAGAATGAGCAGTTCTTC
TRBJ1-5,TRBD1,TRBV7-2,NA,CASSSTGPNQPQHF,TGTGCCAGCAGCTCGACAGGGCCCAATCAGCCCCAGCATTTT
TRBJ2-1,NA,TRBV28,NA,CASTPAADKGFEQFF,TGTGCCAGCACCCCTGCGGCGGACAAGGGGTTTGAGCAGTTCTTC
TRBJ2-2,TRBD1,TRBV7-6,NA,CASSPRDSGITGELFF,TGTGCCAGCAGTCCTCGGGACAGTGGGATAACCGGGGAGCTGTTTTTT
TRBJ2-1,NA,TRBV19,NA,CASSPHLNEQFF,TGTGCCAGTAGTCCCCATTTGAATGAGCAGTTCTTC
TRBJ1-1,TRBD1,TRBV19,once,CASSRGQLNTEAFF,TGTGCCAGTAGTAGGGGACAGTTGAACACTGAAGCTTTCTTT
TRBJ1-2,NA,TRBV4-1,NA,CASSQDQPFRGGYTF,TGCGCCAGCAGCCAAGATCAGCCCTTCAGGGGAGGCTACACCTTC
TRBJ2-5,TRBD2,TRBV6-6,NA,CASSYSGREGQETQYF,TGTGCCAGCAGTTACTCGGGCCGGGAGGGTCAAGAGACCCAGTACTTC
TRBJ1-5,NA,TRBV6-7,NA,CASSYSSGPVNQPQHF,TGTGCCAGCAGTTACTCGTCAGGGCCCGTCAATCAGCCCCAGCATTTT
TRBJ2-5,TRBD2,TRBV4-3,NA,CASSQGGQETQYF,TGCGCCAGCAGCCAGGGGGGGCAAGAGACCCAGTACTTC
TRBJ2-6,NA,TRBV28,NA,CASSLHSGANVLTF,TGTGCCAGCAGTTTACACTCTGGGGCCAACGTCCTGACTTTC
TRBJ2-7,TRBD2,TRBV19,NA,CASSIGTSGNWAQYF,TGTGCCAGTAGTATAGGAACTAGCGGGAACTGGGCGCAGTACTTC
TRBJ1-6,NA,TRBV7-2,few,CASSLAVPGSPLHF,TGTGCCAGCAGCTTAGCGGTCCCGGGTTCACCCCTCCACTTT
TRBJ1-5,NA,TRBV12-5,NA,CASGFGGDQPQHF,TGTGCTAGTGGTTTTGGGGGGGATCAGCCCCAGCATTTT